One and the same sample provided the 12 T cell receptor beta chains below, sequenced in a study of regulatory T cells in long-lasting Graves disease (dated by TCRdb to 2020 to 2022). Receptors were amplified or captured by multiplex PCR. Instrument used: Illumina HiSeq 4000. CDR3 regions were amplified by Arm-PCR with iRepertoire HTBI primers to construct TCR beta libraries. TCRdb reprocessed the public reads (quality trimming at Q25 with fastp, clone calling with MiXCR) and kept in-frame beta chains. A single entry per CDR3 protein holds the most common genes and DNA from its merged rows. The sample table holds approximately 270,000 distinct CDR3 sequences, of which about 20% were seen once. The ten largest clones take up approximately 15% of the sample. Reading the label with the study, this specimen's time point is: newly diagnosed GD, antithyroid drugs for less than 3 months. For both TCR sequencing and RNA sequencing, RNA was extracted from PBMCs in TRIzol.

A further study also used this sample, focusing on T cells in Graves' hyperthyroidism and ophthalmopathy.

Sequenced material: peripheral blood mononuclear cells (PBMCs), taken at new diagnosis, from a patient treated with antithyroid drugs. These receptors were taken from a woman under 40 with Graves disease. Donor details come from another sample of the same person, matched by shared clones.

The rearrangement joins TRBV3-1 to TRBJ1-1; D is perhaps TRBD1 (5 bases). This CDR3 contains 12 residues. The germline CDR1 and CDR2 sequences are LGHDT and YNNKEL (reference sequence). V lost 4 bases and J lost 6, with 9 bases in between. For the CDR3, the DNA is TGTGCCAGCAGCCGGGGGAGCGCTGAAGCTTTCTTT. Amino acids: CASSRGSAEAFF. Together with reference TRBV3-1 and TRBJ1-1, the CDR3 gives the full variable domain: DTAVSQTPKYLVTQMGNDKSIKCEQNLGHDTMYWYKQDSKKFLKIMFSYNNKELIINETVPNRFSPKSPDKAHLNLHINSLELGDSAVYFCASSRGSAEAFFGQGTRLTVV.

This clonotype was counted at least ten times. V gene TRBV5-1 combines with J gene TRBJ2-2; D is possibly TRBD1 or TRBD2 (6 bases each). V was pared by 3 bases and J by 3 bases, with 9 bases between. The CDR3 extends over 14 amino acids. CDR1 is SGHRS, CDR2 YFSETQ, per germline. The CDR3 is CASSSGAHTGELFF. The CDR3 DNA reads as TGCGCCAGCAGCTCGGGGGCGCACACCGGGGAGCTGTTTTTT.

The sample holds many counts of this clonotype. The gene calls are TRBV7-9 and TRBJ1-3; TRBD1 aligns across 8 bases. Trimming removed 6 bases from V and 2 bases from J; junction bases left unmatched: 15. There are 18 residues in the CDR3. CDR1 is SEHNR, CDR2 FQNEAQ, per germline (reference sequence). CDR3 nucleotide sequence: TGTGCCAGCAGGTTGGGTTACCCTATACAGGGGGCTGGAAACACCATATATTTT. Residues: CASRLGYPIQGAGNTIYF.

Worth noting for this clonotype: With a much larger clone just one base away, this may be a read error. CDR3 loop: CASSQAGLRMGTNEKLSF. The CDR3 DNA reads as TGCGCCAGCAGCCAGGCGGGCCTCCGGATGGGGACTAATGAAAAACTGTCTTTT. The chain couples TRBV4-1 to TRBJ1-4; a possible D gene is TRBD1 (5 bases). Germline CDR1 and CDR2: MGHRA and YSYEKL. The CDR3 is made up of 18 amino acids.

Ten or more counts support this clonotype. The chain combines TRBV7-2 with TRBJ2-2, with 9 bases lining up with TRBD2. The length of the CDR3 is 15 residues. Germline values: CDR1 SGHTA, CDR2 FQGNSA. The ends lost 6 bases at V and 10 bases at J; junction bases unmatched: 12. The CDR3 DNA reads as TGTGCCAGCAGTCGGACTAGCGCGGCTCTTTCGGAGCTGTTTTTT. This translates into CASSRTSAALSELFF.

Worth noting for this clonotype: A far larger clone is one base from this, pointing to a likely read error. This chain connects TRBV7-3 to TRBJ2-5; D gene ambiguous. This CDR3 has 16 residues. Germline V CDR1 and CDR2: SGHTA, FQGTGA. CDR3 amino acids: CASNLIVHEREETQYF. Here the CDR3 DNA reads TGTGCCAGCAACTTAATAGTCCATGAGCGAGAAGAGACCCAGTACTTC.

The table lists this clonotype with many counts. J is TRBJ1-2 and V is TRBV4-2; the D is unclear. Germline lookup yields CDR1 LGHNA and CDR2 YNFKEQ. This CDR3 has 14 amino acids. Trimming left V 3 bases short and J 0 bases short, with 8 bases between. The CDR3 region has the DNA TGTGCCAGCAGCCAGGACCGAACTAACTATGGCTACACCTTC. Translating gives CASSQDRTNYGYTF.

This clonotype was detected ten times or more. The CDR3 DNA reads TGTGCCAGCAGCCCCCGGGGGGACAGTTACTACAATGAGCAGTTCTTC. Translated, it gives CASSPRGDSYYNEQFF. The chain is built from TRBV9 and TRBJ2-1; D could derive from TRBD1 or TRBD2 (7 bases each). The ends were cut back, 4 bases at V and 3 bases at J, with 17 bases in the middle. Germline lookup yields CDR1 SGDLS and CDR2 YYNGEE. The CDR3 totals 16 residues.

This clonotype has a count of ten or more. The chain links TRBV13 to TRBJ2-3; D is unresolved. V was trimmed by 1 base and J by 5 bases, leaving 16 bases between them. Per germline, CDR1 PRHDT and CDR2 FYEKMQ (reference sequence). This CDR3 comprises 16 residues. The CDR3: CASSLALTYAQDTQYF. Written as DNA, the CDR3 is TGTGCCAGCAGCTTAGCCCTCACGTATGCACAAGATACGCAGTATTTT.

At least ten counts were recorded for this clonotype. The chain employs TRBV6-1 and TRBJ1-1; no firm D call. V lost 5 bases, J lost 7 bases, and 11 bases lay in between. The CDR3 has 12 residues. The V gene's germline CDR1 is MNHNS and CDR2 SASEGT. In nucleotides, the CDR3 is TGTGCCAGCAGTCGTTACAGTAATGAAGCTTTCTTT. Its translation: CASSRYSNEAFF.

The V gene is TRBV27, the J gene TRBJ1-3; D perhaps matches TRBD1 (5 bases). The CDR3 totals 17 residues. Germline V gene data show CDR1 as MNHEY and CDR2 as SMNVEV (reference sequence). Deletions cut 6 bases from V and 0 bases from J, with 18 bases between. CDR3 loop: CASSPSGTTISGNTIYF. CDR3 nucleotide sequence: TGTGCCAGCAGCCCCTCAGGGACTACGATCTCTGGAAACACCATATATTTT.

This clonotype has at least ten counts. The rearrangement uses TRBV7-2 and TRBJ2-6; D is unresolved. The CDR3 has 14 amino acids. The V end lost 7 bases, the J end lost 0 bases, and 7 bases lay between the germline ends. The germline CDR1 and CDR2 sequences are SGHTA and FQGNSA. CDR3 loop: CASTQNSGANVLTF. The CDR3 DNA reads TGTGCCAGCACCCAAAACTCTGGGGCCAACGTCCTGACTTTC.